The TCR beta chain described here comes from a study of CD8 T cells in ankylosing spondylitis. Study-wide points: Clones linked with disease were CD8+ and fairly uncommon in the peripheral blood. A TCR beta motif of eight highly homologous variants appeared characteristic of ankylosing spondylitis blood. Reports say disease-linked clones showed up significantly more in matched ankylosing spondylitis synovial fluid. Both synovial fluid and blood in reactive arthritis had previously been reported to carry some motif variants.

The J segment lost 3 bases and the V segment lost 3 bases, leaving 9 bases of the junction unmatched. The CDR3 contains 16 residues. Germline V gene data show CDR1 as LGHNA and CDR2 as YNFKEQ. Scientists made TCR beta libraries using quantitative 5'-RACE with molecular barcodes. One entry per CDR3 protein, called by TCRdb with MiXCR from the 5' RACE reads. The repertoire holds some 800,000 distinct CDR3 sequences, with 12% as singletons. This clonotype appeared a few times. Its antigen remains unidentified. Material: blood, either unsorted or a sorted T cell fraction (not recorded which). This chain links TRBV4-2 with TRBJ2-7; 9 bases are shared with TRBD1. The TCR sequence derives from a male donor with ankylosing spondylitis. Written as DNA, the CDR3 is TGTGCCAGCAGCCATGATAGGGGACAGGGCCACTACGAGCAGTACTTC. Translated: CASSHDRGQGHYEQYF.